This TCR beta chain originates from a study of blood T cell repertoires in COVID-19 (dated by TCRdb to the early 2020s). Broadly, across the study: Collaborator samples came from the United States, Italy and Spain and covered acute and convalescent phases of COVID-19. The prospective study material was composed of cDNA or gDNA derived from T cells, B-cell-depleted T cells, or PBMCs. Subjects who had been exposed to COVID-19, were actively infected with it, or had recovered from it provided the deeply sampled blood TCRbeta repertoires that made up the dataset. The repertoires were made available in a free public database intended to serve as a resource for research on the immune response to SARS-CoV-2. Samples were obtained from the ongoing ImmuneRACE study (first 160 participants) and from roughly 1,300 subjects provided by 6 global collaborators. Sample metadata almost always included a de-identified subject ID, COVID-19 status, age in years and sex. HLA class I and class II types, where available, came from metadata supplied by the sample provider rather than from assay-based typing. Overall results and qualifications from the work: The amount of clinical and demographic metadata varied by source and participant and was provided uncurated.

A word on this clone: It lacks a known antigen. Qualities for individual bases were not recorded, and no much larger clone is one base off.

Whole blood was collected in K2EDTA tubes by collaborating institutions according to the institutions' own protocols. For TCRbeta analysis, collaborator samples were shipped as frozen whole blood, as isolated PBMCs, or as DNA extracted from either sample type. Reading the germline V gene gives CDR1 SGHDT and CDR2 YYEEEE. The CDR3 measures 12 amino acids from cysteine to phenylalanine. Only the CDR3 portion is preserved as DNA: 36 bases, with reading frame beginning at the first base. V is cut by 3 bases and J by 12 bases, and the space between the germline ends is 13 bases. TCRbeta CDR3 regions were amplified from genomic DNA by means of the immunoSEQ Assay, a bias-controlled multiplex PCR. On the study's bioinformatics: Nucleated cell counts per sample were estimated from amplification of reference gene primers within the assay. To quantify the absolute abundance of each unique TCRbeta CDR3 rearrangement, sequence reads were collapsed and filtered. For each sample, productive Simpson clonality was calculated as the square root of Simpson's diversity index across productive rearrangements. TCRdb mirrors the immuneACCESS table, restricted to in-frame sequences. Some clones are absent from its copies; in checked studies, under half trace to an unresolved V gene, and the reason for the others is unknown. From that table come the V and J calls and clone size; the DNA was used to work out D and trimming. This sample lists 130,000 or so clones; roughly 89% were detected once. The ten largest clones take up 18% of the sample.

This clonotype originated in a man aged 50 to 60 with active or convalescent COVID-19. The sequence links TRBV5-6 to TRBJ2-1; TRBD2 is possibly the D segment (5 matching bases). Sample: peripheral blood. The DNA sequence is TGTGCCAGCAGCTCCATCCCCGAGGGGCAGTTCTTC. This encodes CASSSIPEGQFF. Here the CDR3 is joined to the reference TRBV5-6 and TRBJ2-1 genes, and the full variable domain is: DAGVTQSPTHLIKTRGQQVTLRCSPKSGHDTVSWYQQALGQGPQFIFQYYEEEERQRGNFPDRFSGHQFPNYSSELNVNALLLGDSALYLCASSSIPEGQFFGPGTRLTVL.